This T cell receptor (beta chain) originates from a study of human T cells and chemical hapten exposure. The CDR3 is made up of 13 amino acids. V lost 0 bases and J lost 1, with 4 bases in between. Germline V gene lookup returns CDR1 SGHNT and CDR2 YYREEE (reference sequence). This clonotype came up a few times. As for time point: patch test 1, 2 weeks after DPC sensitization. This sample's treatment: therapeutic diphenylcyclopropenone sensitization with weekly scalp DPC. TCRdb re-called the RACE reads with MiXCR, one entry per CDR3 protein. The sample carries about 120,000 distinct CDR3 sequences, approximately 14% recorded once.

The sample in question was whole blood, obtained in connection with sensitization to the hapten diphenylcyclopropenone (DPC). The sequence derives from a man aged 18 to 29 with alopecia areata. Some clones in this sample may be carry-over from other donors' samples. J is TRBJ2-5 and V is TRBV5-4; D is ambiguous. CDR3 protein: CASSLDLQETQYF. In DNA, the CDR3 is TGTGCCAGCAGCTTGGACCTCCAAGAGACCCAGTACTTC. The whole variable domain, remainder taken from reference TRBV5-4 and TRBJ2-5, is ETGVTQSPTHLIKTRGQQVTLRCSSQSGHNTVSWYQQALGQGPQFIFQYYREEENGRGNFPPRFSGLQFPNYSSELNVNALELDDSALYLCASSLDLQETQYFGPGTRLLVL.